This T cell receptor beta chain was obtained from a study of T-cell reconstitution after alpha-beta-depleted transplantation in children. The V gene lost 6 bases and the J gene lost 3 bases, with 15 bases spanning the gap. Germline CDR1 ENHRY, CDR2 SYGVKD. The CDR3 totals 14 residues. This clonotype was picked up many times. TCRbeta library construction was performed incorporating unique molecular identifiers. One entry per CDR3 protein results from TCRdb running MiXCR on the PCR reads. This sample has about 120,000 distinct CDR3 sequences; 10% occur once, and the top ten carry 8%. This chain joins TRBV10-3 and TRBJ2-7, with D possibly TRBD1 on 6 matching bases. The specimen comprised PBMCs from the stem cell graft donor, sampled from the stem cell graft. The sequence was obtained from a human donor who donated a stem cell graft to a child with acute lymphoblastic leukemia. This CDR3 is CAIRKQGQSYEQYF. The DNA of the CDR3 is TGTGCCATCAGGAAACAGGGCCAAAGCTACGAGCAGTACTTC.